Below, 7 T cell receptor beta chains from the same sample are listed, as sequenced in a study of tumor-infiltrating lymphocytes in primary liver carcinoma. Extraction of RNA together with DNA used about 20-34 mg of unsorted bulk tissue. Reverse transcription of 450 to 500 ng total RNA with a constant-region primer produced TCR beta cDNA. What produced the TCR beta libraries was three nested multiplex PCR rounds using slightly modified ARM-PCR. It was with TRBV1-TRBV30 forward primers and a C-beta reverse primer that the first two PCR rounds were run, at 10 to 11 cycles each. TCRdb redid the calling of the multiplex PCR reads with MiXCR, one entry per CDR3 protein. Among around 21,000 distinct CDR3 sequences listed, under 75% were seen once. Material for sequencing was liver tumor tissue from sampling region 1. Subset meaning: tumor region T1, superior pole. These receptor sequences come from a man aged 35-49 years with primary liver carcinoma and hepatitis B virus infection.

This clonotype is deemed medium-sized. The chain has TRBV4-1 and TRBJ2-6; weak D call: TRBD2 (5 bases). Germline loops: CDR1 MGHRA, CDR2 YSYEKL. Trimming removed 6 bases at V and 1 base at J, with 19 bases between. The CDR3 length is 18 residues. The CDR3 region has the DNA TGCGCCAGCAGTCGAGGGATCCTCGAACTGTCTGGGGCCAACGTCCTGACTTTC. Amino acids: CASSRGILELSGANVLTF.

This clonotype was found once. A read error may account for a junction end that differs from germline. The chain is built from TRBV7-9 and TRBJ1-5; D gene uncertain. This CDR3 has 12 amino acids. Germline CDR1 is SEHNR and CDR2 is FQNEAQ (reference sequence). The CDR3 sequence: CASNAHFEPQRF. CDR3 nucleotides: TGTGCCAGCAACGCACATTTTGAGCCCCAGCGTTTT.

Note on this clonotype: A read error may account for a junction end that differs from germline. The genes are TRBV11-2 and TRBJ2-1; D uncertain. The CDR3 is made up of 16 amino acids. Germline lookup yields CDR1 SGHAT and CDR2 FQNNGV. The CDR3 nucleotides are TGTGCCAGCAGCCTAGAGCCGGTTGTTAGCTACAATGGGCAGTTCTTC. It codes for CASSLEPVVSYNGQFF.

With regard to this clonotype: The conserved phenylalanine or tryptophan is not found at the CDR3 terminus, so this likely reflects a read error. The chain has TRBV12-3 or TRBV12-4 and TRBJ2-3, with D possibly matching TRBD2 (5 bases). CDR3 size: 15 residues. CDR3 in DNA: TGTGTCAGTAGTTTAAGGCTAGCATCGACAGATACGCAGTATGTT. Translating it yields CVSSLRLASTDTQYV.

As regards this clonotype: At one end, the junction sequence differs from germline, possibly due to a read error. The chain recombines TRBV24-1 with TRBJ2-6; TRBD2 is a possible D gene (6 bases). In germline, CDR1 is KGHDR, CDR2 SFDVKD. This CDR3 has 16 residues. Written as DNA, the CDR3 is TGTGTCACCAGTGATCCAGCGGGCTCTGGGGCCAACGTCCTAACTTTC. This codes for CVTSDPAGSGANVLTF.

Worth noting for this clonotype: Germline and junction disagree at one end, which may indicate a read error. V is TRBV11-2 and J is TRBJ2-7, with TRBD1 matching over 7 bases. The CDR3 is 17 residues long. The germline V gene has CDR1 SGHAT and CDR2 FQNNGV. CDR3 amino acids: CASSLILVQGVWREQYF. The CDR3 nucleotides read TGTGCCAGCAGCTTAATTCTAGTTCAGGGGGTATGGCGTGAGCAATACTTC. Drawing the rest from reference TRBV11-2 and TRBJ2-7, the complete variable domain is EAGVAQSPRYKIIEKRQSVAFWCNPISGHATLYWYQQILGQGPKLLIQFQNNGVVDDSQLPKDRFSAERLKGVDSTLKIQPAKLEDSAVYLCASSLILVQGVWREQYFGPGTRLTVT.

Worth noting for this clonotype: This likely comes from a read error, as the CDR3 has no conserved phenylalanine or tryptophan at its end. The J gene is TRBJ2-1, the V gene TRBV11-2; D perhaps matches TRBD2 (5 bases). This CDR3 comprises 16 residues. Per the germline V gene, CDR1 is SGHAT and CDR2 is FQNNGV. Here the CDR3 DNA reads TGTGACAGCAGCTTAGAGCTCCTATCGGGAATGAATGAGCAGTTCTCC. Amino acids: CDSSLELLSGMNEQFS.